Listed below are T cell receptor beta chains from one sample, sequenced in a study of regulatory T cells in long-lasting Graves disease. One entry per CDR3 protein results from TCRdb running MiXCR on the multiplex PCR reads. The repertoire includes approximately 380,000 distinct CDR3 sequences, around 20% of them detected once, and roughly 20% sits in the top ten. The source material was peripheral blood mononuclear cells (PBMCs), sampled when the disease was refractory, from a patient treated with antithyroid drugs. These receptors were obtained from a female donor with Graves disease. Each CDR3 is given with its conserved first and last residue. Each record gives: J gene, V gene, CDR3 protein.

J gene: TRBJ2-1; V gene: TRBV2; CDR3 protein: CASSRLAGDYNEQFF
J gene: TRBJ2-7; V gene: TRBV7-9; CDR3 protein: CASSLQSGGEDEQYF
J gene: TRBJ2-5; V gene: TRBV5-1; CDR3 protein: CASSPLSGRDQETQYF
J gene: TRBJ1-1; V gene: TRBV20-1; CDR3 protein: CSARGKTGRDTEAFF
J gene: TRBJ2-7; V gene: TRBV5-1; CDR3 protein: CASSTQGGSYEQYF
J gene: TRBJ2-7; V gene: TRBV10-3; CDR3 protein: CAISESRQGSSYEQYF
J gene: TRBJ2-7; V gene: TRBV6-1; CDR3 protein: CASSEGWREVGEQYF
J gene: TRBJ1-1; V gene: TRBV5-1; CDR3 protein: CASSKEDHTEAFF
J gene: TRBJ1-1; V gene: TRBV7-8; CDR3 protein: CASSLRQGIIEAFF
J gene: TRBJ1-1; V gene: TRBV6-1; CDR3 protein: CASEQGPEKLNTEAFF
J gene: TRBJ2-1; V gene: TRBV28; CDR3 protein: CASSLLGGQFF
J gene: TRBJ2-7; V gene: TRBV12-3/TRBV12-4; CDR3 protein: CASSRVPSYEQYF
J gene: TRBJ2-1; V gene: TRBV18; CDR3 protein: CASSPPAGSNEQFF
J gene: TRBJ2-7; V gene: TRBV6-1; CDR3 protein: CASSSHQSYEQYF
J gene: TRBJ2-5; V gene: TRBV7-2; CDR3 protein: CASSLRGTSGSEETQYF
J gene: TRBJ2-5; V gene: TRBV29-1; CDR3 protein: CSVDLAGTGQSETQYF
J gene: TRBJ1-2; V gene: TRBV28; CDR3 protein: CASSFKGRDYGYTF
J gene: TRBJ1-3; V gene: TRBV29-1; CDR3 protein: CSVVGAQDKRSSGNTIYF
J gene: TRBJ2-1; V gene: TRBV12-3/TRBV12-4; CDR3 protein: CASSFGGGSNEQFF
J gene: TRBJ2-4; V gene: TRBV28; CDR3 protein: CASSAITRTKNIQYF
J gene: TRBJ1-2; V gene: TRBV27; CDR3 protein: CASSPGGVESYGYTF
J gene: TRBJ2-2; V gene: TRBV28; CDR3 protein: CASSWWGELFF
J gene: TRBJ2-5; V gene: TRBV20-1; CDR3 protein: CSAGTQETQYF
J gene: TRBJ2-2; V gene: TRBV28; CDR3 protein: CASKGHQNTGELFF
J gene: TRBJ2-5; V gene: TRBV7-2; CDR3 protein: CASSSPGQPSSKTQYF
J gene: TRBJ2-1; V gene: TRBV6-2/TRBV6-3; CDR3 protein: CASTAYNEQFF
J gene: TRBJ2-7; V gene: TRBV28; CDR3 protein: CASTFLVGLAGGEQYF
J gene: TRBJ2-7; V gene: TRBV7-8; CDR3 protein: CASSLGALPYEQYF
J gene: TRBJ2-2; V gene: TRBV10-1; CDR3 protein: CASSELSSSGELFF
J gene: TRBJ2-7; V gene: TRBV6-1; CDR3 protein: CASLPYTGSAYEQYF
J gene: TRBJ2-5; V gene: TRBV12-3/TRBV12-4; CDR3 protein: CASSLYTGETQYF
J gene: TRBJ2-7; V gene: TRBV5-1; CDR3 protein: CASSPGYSREQYF
J gene: TRBJ2-1; V gene: TRBV30; CDR3 protein: CAWSPGGGTNEQFF
J gene: TRBJ2-7; V gene: TRBV7-9; CDR3 protein: CASSLAGGASGNDEQYF
J gene: TRBJ1-2; V gene: TRBV28; CDR3 protein: CASSSTGPAAYGYTF
J gene: TRBJ1-2; V gene: TRBV7-9; CDR3 protein: CASSGQGGSNYGYTF
J gene: TRBJ1-1; V gene: TRBV11-3; CDR3 protein: CASSKRGGDTEAFF
J gene: TRBJ2-7; V gene: TRBV7-9; CDR3 protein: CASSSYRDRDYEQYF